This T cell receptor beta chain is drawn from a study of T cells in narcolepsy. V was shortened by 1 base and J by 5 bases, with 17 bases between the two germline ends. CDR3 length: 15 residues. Germline CDR1 is GTSNPN and CDR2 is SVGIG (reference sequence). TCRdb's copy holds only in-frame clones and misses some; the assay was immunoSEQ multiplex PCR. The sample yields nearly 25,000 clones, approximately 62% seen once. The V and J genes are TRBV30 and TRBJ1-1; D possibly corresponds to TRBD1 (5 bases). This TCR was recovered from a human donor in good health. Sequences were obtained from memory (CD45RA-) CD4+ T cells from blood. The CDR3: CAWSGRGRARTEAFF. The CDR3 DNA reads as TGTGCCTGGAGTGGGAGGGGCAGGGCAAGAACTGAAGCTTTCTTT.